The 28 T cell receptor beta chains below come from one sample, sequenced in a study of T cell repertoires in cytomegalovirus infection. TCRdb reanalysed the reads using MiXCR and keeps one entry per CDR3 protein. This table has hundreds of thousands of distinct CDR3 sequences, 35% appearing once. Source material: PBMCs. The receptors here all came from a human donor in good health (CMV status not recorded). Some clones in this sample may be carry-over from other donors' samples.

As concerns this clonotype: A much larger clonotype is one base distant, so this may be a read error. The chain has TRBV7-6 and TRBJ1-6, with D perhaps matching TRBD1 (5 bases). The CDR3 extends over 15 amino acids. Germline V gene sequence: CDR1 SGHVS, CDR2 FNYEAQ. In nucleotides, the CDR3 is TGTGCCAGCAGCTTAGCGTCGGGGGGTAACTCACCCCTCAACTTT. It codes for CASSLASGGNSPLNF.

Remarks on this clonotype: This may stem from a read error, because a much larger clone lies one nucleotide away. In this CDR3 the conserved last residue, phenylalanine or tryptophan, is missing, so a read error is likely. This chain joins TRBV7-2 and TRBJ1-2, with 9 bases that match TRBD1. V was clipped by 5 bases and J by 0 bases; unmatched bases: 4. CDR1 is SGHTA, CDR2 FQGNSA, per germline. This CDR3 region has 15 residues. Here the CDR3 DNA reads TGTGCCAGCAGCCGGGGACAGGGAGCTAACTATGGCTACACCTTA. The encoded protein is CASSRGQGANYGYTL.

The rearrangement links TRBV12-3 or TRBV12-4 to TRBJ2-3; TRBD2 is a possible D gene (6 bases). The CDR3 has 15 residues. V shed 3 bases and J shed 1 base, with 11 bases lying between them. The CDR3 DNA reads TGTGCCAGCAGTTTTGGGCCGGGGGGCACAGATACGCAGTATTTT. Encoded protein: CASSFGPGGTDTQYF.

This clonotype was detected only once. One junction end does not reproduce the germline sequence, and a read error may be involved. This chain uses TRBV7-2 with TRBJ1-1, with D hard to call. This CDR3 spans 9 amino acids. The V gene's germline CDR1 is SGHTA and CDR2 FQGNSA. For the CDR3, the DNA is TGTGCCAGCAGCTTAACGTCAATCTTT. Translated: CASSLTSIF.

The CDR3 region has the DNA TGTGCCTGGAGGACGGATTCCTACGAGCAGTACTTC. Protein product: CAWRTDSYEQYF. V is TRBV30 and J is TRBJ2-7; D is undetermined. Trimming took 3 bases from V and 1 from J, leaving 7 bases between them. The CDR3 runs to 12 residues. CDR1 and CDR2 from the germline V gene are GTSNPN and SVGIG (reference sequence).

This clonotype was counted ten times or more. At one boundary the junction diverges from the germline segment, which might be a read error. V gene TRBV12-3 or TRBV12-4 combines with J gene TRBJ2-5; no reliable D call. The CDR3 has 12 amino acids. CDR3 amino acids: CASSLGQETQYF. The DNA for the CDR3 is TGTGCCAGCAGCTTAGGTCAAGAGACCCAGTACTTC.

This clonotype was recorded a few times. The rearrangement uses TRBV14 and TRBJ2-1, with D perhaps matching TRBD2 (6 bases). V was shortened by 1 base and J by 6 bases, with 10 bases between the two germline ends. The germline V gene encodes CDR1 SGHDN and CDR2 FVKESK. This CDR3 comprises 14 residues. DNA for the CDR3: TGTGCCAGCAGCCAAGTTTCACTAGCCAATGAGCAGTTCTTC. This gives the protein CASSQVSLANEQFF.

There are many counts of this clonotype. The chain employs TRBV28 and TRBJ1-5; D is ambiguous. Germline V gene sequence: CDR1 MDHEN, CDR2 SYDVKM. This CDR3 region has 13 residues. V lost 6 bases and J lost 1, with 7 bases in between. The CDR3 DNA reads as TGTGCCAGCAGCTTACAGAGCAATCAGCCCCAGCATTTT. Translated: CASSLQSNQPQHF.

The chain has TRBV11-1 and TRBJ2-1; D remains unclear. The CDR3 consists of 12 residues. V gave up 2 bases and J gave up 8 bases, with 7 bases separating them. Germline lookup yields CDR1 SGHAT and CDR2 FQDESV (reference sequence). The CDR3 DNA reads as TGTGCCAGCAGCTTAAATTTGGATGAGCAGTTCTTC. Protein sequence: CASSLNLDEQFF. Supplemented by reference TRBV11-1 and TRBJ2-1, the full variable domain reads EAEVAQSPRYKITEKSQAVAFWCDPISGHATLYWYRQILGQGPELLVQFQDESVVDDSQLPKDRFSAERLKGVDSTLKIQPAELGDSAMYLCASSLNLDEQFFGPGTRLTVL.

The chain has TRBV19 and TRBJ2-1; possibly TRBD1 or TRBD2 for D (6 bases each). V lost 1 base and J lost 6, with 13 bases in between. The CDR3 sequence is 15 residues long. Germline values: CDR1 LNHDA, CDR2 SQIVND (reference sequence). The CDR3 DNA is TGTGCCAGTAGTATAGGGGGGGCCGAACGCAATGAGCAGTTCTTC. Amino acids: CASSIGGAERNEQFF.

The sample holds a few counts of this clonotype. This chain connects TRBV27 to TRBJ2-5; D is unresolved. In germline, CDR1 is MNHEY, CDR2 SMNVEV (reference sequence). V lost 1 base and J 2 bases, leaving 5 bases between the germline ends. The CDR3 covers 13 residues. DNA of the CDR3: TGTGCCAGCAGTTTATTTCATCAAGAGACCCAGTACTTC. As protein: CASSLFHQETQYF.

The chain uses TRBV29-1 and TRBJ2-7, with TRBD1 identical over 7 bases. After removal of 6 bases from V and 0 bases from J, the junction contained 8 bases not matched to a gene. The CDR3 is made up of 14 amino acids. Germline lookup yields CDR1 SQVTM and CDR2 ANQGSEA. Here the CDR3 reads CSVSQGDLSYEQYF. In nucleotides, the CDR3 is TGCAGCGTCTCGCAGGGGGACCTCTCCTACGAGCAGTACTTC.

This clonotype was recorded a few times. V gene TRBV28 combines with J gene TRBJ1-1; D gene unclear. Per the germline V gene, CDR1 is MDHEN and CDR2 is SYDVKM. The CDR3 loop spans 13 amino acids. Between the trimmed V and J ends, which lost 6 bases and 0 bases, there was a span of 8 bases. DNA of the CDR3: TGTGCCAGCAGAACATACTTGAACACTGAAGCTTTCTTT. It is translated as CASRTYLNTEAFF.

A few counts support this clonotype. This rearrangement joins TRBV28 to TRBJ1-2; D might be TRBD1 (6 bases). Germline V lookup: CDR1 MDHEN, CDR2 SYDVKM. Trimming stripped 5 bases from V and 1 base from J, with 35 bases between. The length of the CDR3 is 22 residues. The CDR3 bases are TGTGCCAGCAGTCCCCTTATAGCCGGACAGAATCAATTCATCAAAATTAACTATGGCTACACCTTC. This sequence encodes CASSPLIAGQNQFIKINYGYTF.

V usage is TRBV5-1 and J usage is TRBJ2-3; 7 nucleotides agree with TRBD2. The V gene's germline CDR1 is SGHRS and CDR2 YFSETQ. The CDR3 loop spans 17 amino acids. Germline trimming cut 2 bases from V and 0 bases from J; bases unmatched to any gene: 9. CDR3 amino acids: CASSFGGLAVSTDTQYF. The CDR3 DNA is TGCGCCAGCAGCTTTGGAGGGCTAGCGGTGAGCACAGATACGCAGTATTTT.

The V call is TRBV28, the J call TRBJ1-5; D is unclear. The CDR3 spans 14 residues. Germline V gene lookup returns CDR1 MDHEN and CDR2 SYDVKM. V was pared by 2 bases and J by 5 bases, with 10 bases between. CDR3 bases: TGTGCCAGCAGTTTAGAAGGTCTTCATCAGCCCCAGCATTTT. Amino acids: CASSLEGLHQPQHF.

This clonotype was counted at least ten times. V usage is TRBV7-2 and J usage is TRBJ1-2, with D uncertain. This CDR3 comprises 17 residues. Germline CDR1 is SGHTA and CDR2 is FQGNSA. Trimming stripped 1 base from V and 4 bases from J, with 19 bases between. This CDR3 reads CASSLDGRTSPSYGYTF. The DNA of the CDR3 is TGTGCCAGCAGCTTAGATGGCAGGACCAGCCCTTCCTATGGCTACACCTTC.

This chain uses TRBV18 with TRBJ2-7, with D possibly being TRBD1 or TRBD2 (5 bases each). From germline, CDR1 is KGHSH and CDR2 LQKENI. The ends were cut back, 3 bases at V and 5 bases at J, with 17 bases in the middle. This CDR3 has 15 residues. The CDR3 here is CASSPRPRGVDEQYF. In DNA, the CDR3 is TGTGCCAGCTCACCTCGGCCTAGAGGGGTAGACGAGCAGTACTTC.

There are many counts of this clonotype. This rearrangement joins TRBV14 to TRBJ1-2; the D is unclear. The V end lost 0 bases, the J end lost 6 bases, and 8 bases lay between the germline ends. This CDR3 is 13 amino acids long. The germline gives CDR1 SGHDN, CDR2 FVKESK. In DNA, the CDR3 is TGTGCCAGCAGCCAAGATTCGCCCGATGGCTACACCTTC. This sequence encodes CASSQDSPDGYTF.

Ten or more counts support this clonotype. CDR3 region: CASSLDAPGPQHF. The DNA for the CDR3 is TGTGCCAGCAGCTTAGATGCCCCAGGGCCCCAGCATTTT. The chain is built from TRBV7-2 and TRBJ1-5; D unresolved. Looked up from germline, CDR1 is SGHTA and CDR2 is FQGNSA. The CDR3 has 13 residues. The ends were cut back, 1 base at V and 9 bases at J, with 10 bases in the middle.

This clonotype was recorded a few times. The chain carries TRBV4-1 and TRBJ2-3, with 7 bases identical to TRBD2. The germline CDR1 and CDR2 sequences are MGHRA and YSYEKL. The V segment lost 1 base and the J segment 4 bases; nucleotides outside the gene matches: 5. The CDR3 runs 15 residues. In DNA form, the CDR3 reads TGCGCCAGCAGCCAAGTAGGACTAGGTGCAGATACGCAGTATTTT. It yields the protein CASSQVGLGADTQYF.

V usage is TRBV7-2 and J usage is TRBJ2-7, with D hard to call. V lost 2 bases and J 8 bases, leaving 16 bases between the germline ends. The length of the CDR3 is 14 residues. Germline V gives CDR1 SGHTA, CDR2 FQGNSA. CDR3 DNA: TGTGCCAGCAGCTTAACCCTTCAAAATCGCAAGCAGTACTTC. This codes for CASSLTLQNRKQYF.

Regarding this clonotype: At one boundary the junction diverges from the germline segment, which might be a read error. The chain joins TRBV11-2 to TRBJ1-4; D is unclear. This CDR3 has 11 amino acids. Germline V gives CDR1 SGHAT, CDR2 FQNNGV. CDR3: CASSLGEKRFF. In DNA form, the CDR3 reads TGTGCCAGCAGCCTCGGTGAAAAACGGTTTTTT.

This clonotype has a handful of counts. The CDR3 protein is CASSQSSGEYTDTQYF. The CDR3 DNA reads TGCGCCAGCAGCCAATCTAGCGGGGAGTATACAGATACGCAGTATTTT. This rearrangement joins TRBV4-1 to TRBJ2-3; 9 nucleotides agree with TRBD2. The CDR3 has 16 residues. V trimming: 2 bases; J trimming: 3 bases; junction bases outside the gene matches: 6. CDR1 and CDR2 from the germline V gene are MGHRA and YSYEKL.

This chain uses TRBV20-1 with TRBJ1-5; 11 nucleotides line up with TRBD1. V shed 1 base and J 6 bases; nucleotides not matched to a gene: 2. Germline V lookup: CDR1 DFQATT, CDR2 SNEGSKA (reference sequence). This CDR3 comprises 14 residues. The chain's CDR3 is CSARVGQGVQPQHF. The CDR3 nucleotides are TGCAGTGCTAGAGTGGGACAGGGGGTTCAGCCCCAGCATTTT.

This clonotype came up a few times. The chain combines TRBV29-1 with TRBJ1-2, with D possibly TRBD1 on 5 matching bases. The CDR3 is 14 residues long. CDR1 SQVTM and CDR2 ANQGSEA come from the germline V gene. V was shortened by 3 bases and J by 4 bases, with 15 bases between the two germline ends. CDR3 coding DNA: TGCAGCGTTGAGGGGCGGGCGCGCTCCTATGGCTACACCTTC. Translating gives CSVEGRARSYGYTF.

This clonotype was detected a few times. This chain links TRBV7-4 with TRBJ1-2; TRBD1 aligns across 7 bases. CDR3 length: 18 residues. Germline CDR1 SGHVT, CDR2 SQSDAQ. V lost 7 bases to trimming and J lost 2 bases; unmatched junction nucleotides: 19. CDR3 nucleotides: TGTGCCAGCACCCTTCCCCGGAGACAGGGCGGATGGAACTATGGCTACACCTTC. Translation: CASTLPRRQGGWNYGYTF.

This clonotype appeared a few times. The rearrangement links TRBV2 to TRBJ1-1; D gene ambiguous. The CDR3 is made up of 14 amino acids. V was trimmed by 8 bases and J by 4 bases, leaving 17 bases between them. The germline gives CDR1 SNHLY, CDR2 FYNNEI. CDR3 sequence reads: CASLDGGRTTEAFF. The CDR3 coding sequence is TGTGCCAGCCTAGATGGTGGTCGGACCACTGAAGCTTTCTTT.